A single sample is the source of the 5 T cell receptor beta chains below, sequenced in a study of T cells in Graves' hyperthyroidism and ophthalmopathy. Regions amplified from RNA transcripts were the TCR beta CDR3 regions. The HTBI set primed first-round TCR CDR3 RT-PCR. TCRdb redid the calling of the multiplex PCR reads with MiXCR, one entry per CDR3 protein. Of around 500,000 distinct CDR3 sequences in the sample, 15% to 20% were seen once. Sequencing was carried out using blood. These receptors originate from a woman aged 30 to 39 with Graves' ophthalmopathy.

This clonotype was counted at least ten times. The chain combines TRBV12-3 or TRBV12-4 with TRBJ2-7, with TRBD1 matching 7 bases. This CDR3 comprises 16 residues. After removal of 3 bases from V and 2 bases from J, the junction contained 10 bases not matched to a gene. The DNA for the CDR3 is TGTGCCAGCAGTTTTGTACGGTTGACAGGGCCCTACGAGCAGTACTTC. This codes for CASSFVRLTGPYEQYF.

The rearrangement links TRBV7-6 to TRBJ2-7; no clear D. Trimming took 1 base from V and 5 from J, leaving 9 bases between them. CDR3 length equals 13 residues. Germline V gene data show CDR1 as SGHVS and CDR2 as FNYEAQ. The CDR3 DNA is TGTGCCAGCAGCTTAGAGGTGGGCCACGAGCAGTACTTC. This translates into CASSLEVGHEQYF.

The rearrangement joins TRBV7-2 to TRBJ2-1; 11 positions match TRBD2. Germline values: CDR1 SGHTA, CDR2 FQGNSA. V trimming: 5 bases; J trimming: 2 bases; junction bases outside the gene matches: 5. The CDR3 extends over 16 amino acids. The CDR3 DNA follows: TGTGCCAGCAGCAAAACTAGCGGGAGCCCCTACAATGAGCAGTTCTTC. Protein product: CASSKTSGSPYNEQFF.

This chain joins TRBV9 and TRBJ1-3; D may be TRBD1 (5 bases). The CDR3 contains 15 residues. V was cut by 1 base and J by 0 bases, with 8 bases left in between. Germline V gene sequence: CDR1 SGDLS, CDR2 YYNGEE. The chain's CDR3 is CASSVQGDSGNTIYF. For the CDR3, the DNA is TGTGCCAGCAGCGTACAGGGTGACTCTGGAAACACCATATATTTT.

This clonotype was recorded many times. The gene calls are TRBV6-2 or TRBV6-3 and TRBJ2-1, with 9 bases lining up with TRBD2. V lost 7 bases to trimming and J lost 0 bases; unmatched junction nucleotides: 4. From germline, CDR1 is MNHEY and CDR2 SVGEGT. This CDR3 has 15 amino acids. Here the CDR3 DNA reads TGTGCCAGCATCGATAGCGGGAGCTCCTACAATGAGCAGTTCTTC. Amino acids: CASIDSGSSYNEQFF.